This T cell receptor beta chain derives from a study of shared clonotypes between healthy human individuals. Study-wide background: Each donor had three CD4 naive, three CD4 memory, two CD8 naive and one CD8 memory plate. Regarding the study as a whole: Several donors shared 4.5% to 6.5% of their naive CD4 clonotypes.

Some 30,000 T cell genomes, or roughly 180 ng DNA, went into the sorted-subset replicate PCRs. Methods used by the authors: ImmunoSEQ only sent back junction sequences with no quality scores, so filtering was done differently. Clones were read by immunoSEQ multiplex PCR, and TCRdb kept only the in-frame ones, dropping some. D and trimming come from the DNA, and the V and J calls and clone size come from that table. This table holds about 1,900,000 clones, over 85% found once. The junction had 5 bases not matched to a gene; V was cut back by 5 bases and J by 7 bases. Germline CDR1 is SGHDT and CDR2 is YYEEEE. The CDR3 runs 14 residues. Naive CD8 cells, CD45RO-negative and positively selected for CCR7, excluded terminally differentiated effector memory CD45RA+ cells. Comment on this clone: As yet, its antigen is unknown.

The sequenced sample consisted of naive CD8+ T cells sorted from blood. The chain combines TRBV5-6 with TRBJ2-1; 11 bases line up with TRBD2. The sequence was collected from a man aged 18 to 29 in good health. The CDR3 region has the DNA TGTGCCAGCAGTTTTCTAGCGGGAGGAAATGAGCAGTTCTTC. It yields the protein CASSFLAGGNEQFF. The full variable domain, rest sourced from reference TRBV5-6 and TRBJ2-1, is DAGVTQSPTHLIKTRGQQVTLRCSPKSGHDTVSWYQQALGQGPQFIFQYYEEEERQRGNFPDRFSGHQFPNYSSELNVNALLLGDSALYLCASSFLAGGNEQFFGPGTRLTVL.